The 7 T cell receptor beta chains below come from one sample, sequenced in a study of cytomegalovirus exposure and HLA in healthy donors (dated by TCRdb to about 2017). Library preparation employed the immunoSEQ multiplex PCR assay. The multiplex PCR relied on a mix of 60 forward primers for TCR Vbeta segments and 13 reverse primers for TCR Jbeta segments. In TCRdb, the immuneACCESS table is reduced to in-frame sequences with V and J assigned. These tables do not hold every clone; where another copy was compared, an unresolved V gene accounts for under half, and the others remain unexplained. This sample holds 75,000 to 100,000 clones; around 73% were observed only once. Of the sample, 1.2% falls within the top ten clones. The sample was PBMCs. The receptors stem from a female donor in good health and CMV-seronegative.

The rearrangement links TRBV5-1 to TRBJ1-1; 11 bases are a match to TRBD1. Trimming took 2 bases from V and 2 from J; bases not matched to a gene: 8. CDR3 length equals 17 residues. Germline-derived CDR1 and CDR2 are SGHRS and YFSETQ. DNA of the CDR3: TGCGCCAGCAGCTTTCCCCAGGGACAGGGGGTTAACACTGAAGCTTTCTTT. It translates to CASSFPQGQGVNTEAFF.

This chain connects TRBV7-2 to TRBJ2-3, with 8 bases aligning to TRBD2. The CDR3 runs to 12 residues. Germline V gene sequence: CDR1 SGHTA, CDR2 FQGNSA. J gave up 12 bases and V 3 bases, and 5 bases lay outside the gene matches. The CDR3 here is CASSFPGTSQYF. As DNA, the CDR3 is TGTGCCAGCAGCTTCCCCGGGACTAGTCAGTATTTT.

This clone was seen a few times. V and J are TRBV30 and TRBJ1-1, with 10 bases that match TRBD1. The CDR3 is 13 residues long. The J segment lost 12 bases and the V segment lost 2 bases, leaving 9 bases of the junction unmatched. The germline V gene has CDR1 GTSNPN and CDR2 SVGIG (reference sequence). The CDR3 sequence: CAWSPGTGAGSFF. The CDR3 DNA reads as TGTGCCTGGAGTCCCGGGACAGGGGCTGGGTCTTTCTTT. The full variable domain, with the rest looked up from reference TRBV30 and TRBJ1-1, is SQTIHQWPATLVQPVGSPLSLECTVEGTSNPNLYWYRQAAGRGLQLLFYSVGIGQISSEVPQNLSASRPQDRQFILSSKKLLLSDSGFYLCAWSPGTGAGSFFGQGTRLTVV.

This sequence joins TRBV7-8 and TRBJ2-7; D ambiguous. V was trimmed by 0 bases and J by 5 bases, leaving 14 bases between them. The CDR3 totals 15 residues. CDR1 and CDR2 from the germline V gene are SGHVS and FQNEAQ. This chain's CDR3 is CASSLARFLGNEQYF. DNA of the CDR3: TGTGCCAGCAGCTTAGCGAGGTTTCTAGGCAACGAGCAGTACTTC. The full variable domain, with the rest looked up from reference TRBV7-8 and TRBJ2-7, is GAGVSQSPRYKVAKRGQDVALRCDPISGHVSLFWYQQALGQGPEFLTYFQNEAQLDKSGLPSDRFFAERPEGSVSTLKIQRTQQEDSAVYLCASSLARFLGNEQYFGPGTRLTVT.

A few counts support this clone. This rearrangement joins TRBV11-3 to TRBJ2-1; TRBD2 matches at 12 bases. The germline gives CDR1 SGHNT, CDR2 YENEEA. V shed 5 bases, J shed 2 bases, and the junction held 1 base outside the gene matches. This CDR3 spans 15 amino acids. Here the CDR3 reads CASSPSGGAYNEQFF. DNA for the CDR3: TGTGCCAGCAGCCCTAGCGGGGGGGCCTACAATGAGCAGTTCTTC.

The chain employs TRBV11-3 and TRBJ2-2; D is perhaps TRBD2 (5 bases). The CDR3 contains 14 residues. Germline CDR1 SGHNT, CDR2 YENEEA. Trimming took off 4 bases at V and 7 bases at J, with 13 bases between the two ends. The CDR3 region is CASSSQGLVGELFF. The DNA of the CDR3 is TGTGCCAGCAGCTCCCAAGGACTTGTCGGGGAGCTGTTTTTT.

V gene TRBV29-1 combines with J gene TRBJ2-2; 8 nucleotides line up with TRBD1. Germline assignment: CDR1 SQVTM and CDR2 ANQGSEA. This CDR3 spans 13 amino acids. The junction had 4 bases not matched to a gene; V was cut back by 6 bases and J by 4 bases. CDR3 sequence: CSVRTGTTGELFF. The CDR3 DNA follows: TGCAGCGTCAGGACAGGGACCACCGGGGAGCTGTTTTTT.